This TCR beta chain was sequenced during a study of blood T cells in healthy people across ages. Through a sample-barcoded 5' primer and a J-beta primer mix, a second PCR was run for roughly 7 to 11 cycles. TCRdb reprocessed the 5' RACE reads with MiXCR, giving one entry per CDR3 protein. The repertoire holds 900,000 to 950,000 distinct CDR3 sequences, with roughly 29% as singletons. The donors, healthy Caucasians from Russia, were aged 6 to 90. Per-sample yields of isolated PBMCs were at least 6 million. The germline V gene has CDR1 SGHTA and CDR2 FQGNSA. The V gene end was trimmed by 5 bases and the J gene end by 7 bases; junction bases not matched to a gene: 15. This CDR3 spans 18 amino acids. This clonotype was detected ten times or more. These data also featured in a second study, about T cells of mothers and their children. From that second work: In the second PCR, M1S primer introduced barcodes and 2-4 random bases.

V and J are TRBV7-2 and TRBJ2-1, with 12 positions matching TRBD2. The sample taken for sequencing was blood. This clonotype was sampled from a woman in her forties in good health. The CDR3 nucleotides read TGTGCCAGCAGCCTCAAACTTTCTAGCGGGGGGGGCCATAATGAGCAGTTCTTC. Translation gives CASSLKLSSGGGHNEQFF.